These 3 T cell receptor beta chains originate from one sample sequenced in a study of brain T cells in children with intractable seizures. TCRdb keeps only in-frame clones here, not all; method: immunoSEQ multiplex PCR. The table includes roughly 120,000 clones, approximately 94% detected once. The specimen was peripheral blood, collected at surgery. The source is a boy under two years old with hemimegalencephaly and intractable seizures.

The chain employs TRBV28 and TRBJ2-7; D uncertain. Per the germline V gene, CDR1 is MDHEN and CDR2 is SYDVKM. The CDR3 has 12 residues. Trimming took 5 bases from V and 6 from J, leaving 11 bases between them. CDR3 sequence (DNA): TGTGCCAGCAGTCTCCGGACGTTCGAGCAGTACTTC. Protein product: CASSLRTFEQYF.

DNA for the CDR3: TGTGCCTGGAGTTTCGCTAGCTTGGGACTCGAGCAGTACTTC. Encoded protein: CAWSFASLGLEQYF. The chain recombines TRBV30 with TRBJ2-7, with D maybe TRBD2 (6 bases). This CDR3 spans 14 amino acids. Germline V gene lookup returns CDR1 GTSNPN and CDR2 SVGIG (reference sequence). Trimming cost V 2 bases and J 6 bases, with 17 bases left between them.

The CDR3, as DNA: TGTGCCAGCAGCTTAGGACCGCTAATTGGGGACACTGAAGCTTTCTTT. Translation gives CASSLGPLIGDTEAFF. The J gene is TRBJ1-1, the V gene TRBV7-9; D gene uncertain. V shed 1 base and J shed 3 bases, with 15 bases lying between them. The CDR3 has 16 residues. The germline V gene has CDR1 SEHNR and CDR2 FQNEAQ (reference sequence).